The clone carrying this T cell receptor beta chain was recorded a few times. The antigen is unknown. TCR beta VDJ and CDR3 profiling used genomic DNA as template. TCRdb used MiXCR to reprocess the reads, holding one entry per CDR3 protein. The repertoire holds some 82,000 distinct CDR3 sequences, with less than 60% as singletons. This record comes from a study of CD8+CD57+ T cells in acquired aplastic anemia. For the study at large: For CD4+ cells, healthy donors had an average of roughly 9.8 million reads.

Germline V gene lookup returns CDR1 SGHRS and CDR2 YFSETQ. The CDR3 is 17 residues long. Trimming removed 2 bases at V and 8 bases at J, with 23 bases between. Study outcomes and limitations: About 29 CD8+ CDR3 sequences occurred in both the patients and the controls.

The TCR sequence derives from a human donor in good health, serving as a control. The chain joins TRBV5-1 to TRBJ2-1; tentatively, D is TRBD1 (6 bases). Sequencing was done on a sample of sorted CD4+, CD8+, or CD8+CD57+ T cells (not recorded which) from PBMCs. The CDR3, as DNA: TGCGCCAGCAGCTTCTCCTATCCAGGGGATTTGGGCGATGAGCAGTTCTTC. Its protein is CASSFSYPGDLGDEQFF. Together with reference TRBV5-1 and TRBJ2-1, the CDR3 gives the full variable domain: KAGVTQTPRYLIKTRGQQVTLSCSPISGHRSVSWYQQTPGQGLQFLFEYFSETQRNKGNFPGRFSGRQFSNSRSEMNVSTLELGDSALYLCASSFSYPGDLGDEQFFGPGTRLTVL.